The entry below gives a single TCR beta chain sequence along with its context. Its antigen is as yet unknown. The entry originates in a study of cytotoxic CD8 clonotypes in ibrutinib-treated CLL. Across the study: IGHV unmutated around 17; relapsed/refractory about a dozen; treatment-naive roughly 15. Regarding the study as a whole: The study found public clonotypes uncommon, contracting or stable on treatment.

The CDR3 consists of 13 residues. V lost 7 bases to trimming and J lost 0 bases, with 10 bases between them. Germline CDR1 reads MNHNY; CDR2 reads SVGAGI (reference sequence). Produced via immunoSEQ multiplex PCR; TCRdb's table is partial and in-frame only. Of 150,000 or so clones in the sample, around 80% were seen once. The rearrangement links TRBV6-6 to TRBJ2-7, with D uncertain. The source was PBMCs, collected after 36 months of ibrutinib treatment. This sequence originates from a human donor with chronic lymphocytic leukemia. This CDR3 is CASTSTLSYEQYF. The CDR3 coding sequence is TGTGCCAGCACGTCGACACTCTCCTACGAGCAGTACTTC.